These 23 T cell receptor beta chains came from one sample sequenced in a study of T cells in Graves' hyperthyroidism and ophthalmopathy. Amplified TCR beta CDR3 regions came from RNA transcripts. Primed by the HTBI set, a first-round RT-PCR was run on the TCR CDR3. One entry per CDR3 protein, called by TCRdb with MiXCR from the multiplex PCR reads. The sample lists some 300,000 distinct CDR3 sequences, roughly 19% seen once, with under 45% in the top ten. The sample taken for sequencing was blood. The source is a man in his fifties or sixties with Graves' ophthalmopathy.

This clonotype was counted at least ten times. This chain connects TRBV5-1 to TRBJ1-1; D perhaps matches TRBD1 (6 bases). The V end was cut by 5 bases, the J end by 1 base, with 15 bases between. Germline lookup yields CDR1 SGHRS and CDR2 YFSETQ. This CDR3 has 15 residues. The CDR3 bases are TGCGCCAGCAGAACTCTTCCGGGACAGAACACTGAAGCTTTCTTT. Translating gives CASRTLPGQNTEAFF.

This rearrangement joins TRBV7-2 to TRBJ2-2; D is ambiguous. Germline CDR1 reads SGHTA; CDR2 reads FQGNSA. V lost 1 base to trimming and J lost 11 bases, with 14 bases between them. The CDR3 is 14 amino acids. CDR3 region: CASSLGVYEVELFF. DNA of the CDR3: TGTGCCAGCAGCTTAGGGGTCTACGAGGTCGAGCTGTTTTTT.

This clonotype has a handful of counts. This sequence joins TRBV5-6 and TRBJ2-7, with TRBD1 identical over 9 bases. Germline V CDR1 and CDR2: SGHDT, YYEEEE. The CDR3 has 15 amino acids. Trimming took 5 bases from V and 2 from J; bases not matched to a gene: 8. The CDR3 DNA sequence: TGTGCCAGCAGTGGGGCGGGACAGGGCGCCTACGAGCAGTACTTC. Residues: CASSGAGQGAYEQYF.

The chain is built from TRBV6-5 and TRBJ2-1; the match to TRBD1 covers 7 bases. Germline-derived CDR1 and CDR2 are MNHEY and SVGAGI. This CDR3 has 14 amino acids. Germline trimming cut 2 bases from V and 2 bases from J; bases unmatched to any gene: 0. The CDR3 is CASSYGQAYNEQFF. CDR3 nucleotides: TGTGCCAGCAGTTACGGACAGGCCTACAATGAGCAGTTCTTC.

The sample holds a few counts of this clonotype. The rearrangement joins TRBV5-6 to TRBJ2-3; D uncertain. V was shortened by 6 bases and J by 4 bases, with 15 bases between the two germline ends. This CDR3 has 14 amino acids. Per germline, CDR1 SGHDT and CDR2 YYEEEE. The CDR3 coding sequence is TGTGCCAGCAACCGGGTCGGCGCTTCAGATACGCAGTATTTT. Its translation: CASNRVGASDTQYF.

This clonotype has ten or more counts. This chain connects TRBV7-2 to TRBJ1-1; no reliable D call. Per germline, CDR1 SGHTA and CDR2 FQGNSA. V was shortened by 5 bases and J by 1 base, with 5 bases between the two germline ends. CDR3 length: 12 amino acids. DNA of the CDR3: TGTGCCAGCAGCCGTTCGAACACTGAAGCTTTCTTT. This codes for CASSRSNTEAFF.

The chain links TRBV20-1 to TRBJ1-5; TRBD1 matches at 10 bases. Trimming removed 6 bases from V and 5 bases from J; junction bases left unmatched: 7. This CDR3 comprises 14 residues. Germline V gene data show CDR1 as DFQATT and CDR2 as SNEGSKA (reference sequence). Here the CDR3 reads CSAPTGGADQPQHF. In DNA form, the CDR3 reads TGCAGTGCGCCGACAGGGGGCGCTGATCAGCCCCAGCATTTT.

Many counts were recorded for this clonotype. V gene TRBV11-2 combines with J gene TRBJ2-5; a weak D match, TRBD1 (5 bases). CDR3 length: 13 amino acids. CDR1 is SGHAT and CDR2 is FQNNGV in the germline V gene. V lost 8 bases and J lost 7, with 17 bases in between. CDR3 loop: CASGQGAGGTQYF. The CDR3 nucleotides are TGTGCCAGCGGACAAGGGGCAGGCGGGACCCAGTACTTC. The complete variable domain, with remaining parts taken from reference TRBV11-2 and TRBJ2-5, reads EAGVAQSPRYKIIEKRQSVAFWCNPISGHATLYWYQQILGQGPKLLIQFQNNGVVDDSQLPKDRFSAERLKGVDSTLKIQPAKLEDSAVYLCASGQGAGGTQYFGPGTRLLVL.

A single count supports this clonotype. This chain links TRBV30 with TRBJ1-2, with D possibly being TRBD1 (6 bases). CDR1 is GTSNPN, CDR2 SVGIG, per germline (reference sequence). CDR3 length equals 13 residues. Trimming pared 4 bases from V and 2 bases from J, leaving 11 bases between. This CDR3 reads CAWKAGHNYGYTF. The CDR3 DNA reads TGTGCCTGGAAGGCGGGACACAACTATGGCTACACCTTC.

This clonotype was observed a few times. The chain employs TRBV12-5 and TRBJ2-1; 8 bases align to TRBD2. J gave up 0 bases and V 9 bases, and 1 base lay outside the gene matches. The CDR3 has 13 amino acids. The germline CDR1 and CDR2 sequences are LGHNT and FRNRAP. The CDR3 bases are TGTGCTAGACTAGCGGACTCCTACAATGAGCAGTTCTTC. It is translated as CARLADSYNEQFF.

This clonotype was counted between two and nine times. The J gene is TRBJ1-6, the V gene TRBV13; D is perhaps TRBD1 (6 bases). Germline CDR1 is PRHDT and CDR2 is FYEKMQ (reference sequence). Trimming cost V 4 bases and J 14 bases, with 12 bases left between them. This CDR3 comprises 12 residues. For the CDR3, the DNA is TGTGCCAGCAGCTCACAGGGAGGTACCCTCCACTTT. Translated, it gives CASSSQGGTLHF.

This clonotype was seen more than once but under ten times. The CDR3 protein is CASSQSGTGAYEQYF. The CDR3 coding sequence is TGTGCCAGCAGCCAGTCCGGGACAGGGGCCTACGAGCAGTACTTC. The chain carries TRBV3-1 and TRBJ2-7; TRBD1 matches at 10 bases. Germline trimming cut 3 bases from V and 2 bases from J; bases unmatched to any gene: 4. The CDR3 extends over 15 amino acids. The V gene's germline CDR1 is LGHDT and CDR2 YNNKEL (reference sequence).

This clonotype has just a few counts. Written as DNA, the CDR3 is TGCGCCAGCAGCCCCACAGGGGCCCGAGAGACCCAGTACTTC. Its protein product is CASSPTGARETQYF. The genes are TRBV5-1 and TRBJ2-5, with TRBD1 identical over 7 bases. Germline V gene sequence: CDR1 SGHRS, CDR2 YFSETQ. This CDR3 contains 14 residues. The ends lost 4 bases at V and 4 bases at J; junction bases unmatched: 7.

This clonotype was observed many times. The chain links TRBV3-1 to TRBJ2-1; D possibly matches TRBD1 or TRBD2 (6 bases each). V lost 1 base to trimming and J lost 7 bases, with 14 bases between them. CDR3 size: 15 residues. CDR1 LGHDT and CDR2 YNNKEL come from the germline V gene (reference sequence). CDR3 coding DNA: TGTGCCAGCAGCCAAGGAGGGGGGTTGGAAAATGAGCAGTTCTTC. The encoded protein is CASSQGGGLENEQFF.

As for this clonotype: This may stem from a read error, because a much larger clone lies one nucleotide away. The CDR3 protein is CASTSGGTGNQPQHF. In DNA form, the CDR3 reads TGTGCCAGCACCTCGGGAGGGACAGGGAATCAGCCCCAGCATTTT. This chain links TRBV28 with TRBJ1-5; 9 bases map to TRBD1. Germline trimming cut 7 bases from V and 4 bases from J; bases unmatched to any gene: 8. Germline V CDR1 and CDR2: MDHEN, SYDVKM. The CDR3 contains 15 residues.

The chain carries TRBV29-1 and TRBJ2-1; maybe TRBD2 (6 bases). This CDR3 comprises 12 residues. Deletions cut 0 bases from V and 10 bases from J, with 10 bases between. CDR1 and CDR2 (germline): SQVTM, ANQGSEA. Here the CDR3 DNA reads TGCAGCGTTGAAGATCTCGGAGGGGAGCAGTTCTTC. Amino acids: CSVEDLGGEQFF.

The sample holds a few counts of this clonotype. Here the CDR3 DNA reads TGTGCCAGTATCCCAGGTAGCCAAGCCGGGGATCAGCCCCAGCATTTT. Translation gives CASIPGSQAGDQPQHF. This rearrangement joins TRBV19 to TRBJ1-5; D remains unclear. This CDR3 spans 16 amino acids. Trimming shortened V by 7 bases and J by 5 bases, and 21 bases separated the two germline ends. Germline-derived CDR1 and CDR2 are LNHDA and SQIVND (reference sequence).

The rearrangement links TRBV9 to TRBJ2-3; 9 bases are a match to TRBD2. Germline-derived CDR1 and CDR2 are SGDLS and YYNGEE. J was trimmed by 5 bases and V by 5 bases; bases with no gene match: 9. This CDR3 has 15 amino acids. In DNA form, the CDR3 reads TGTGCCAGCAGAAGGGCGGGACTAGCTGGAGATACGCAGTATTTT. It encodes CASRRAGLAGDTQYF.

This clonotype was observed a handful of times. This chain uses TRBV6-1 with TRBJ1-1; 7 nucleotides align to TRBD1. The CDR3 is 13 residues long. CDR1 is MNHNS, CDR2 SASEGT, per germline. Trimming took 2 bases from V and 9 from J; bases not matched to a gene: 6. CDR3 amino acids: CASSETWDRQAFF. The CDR3, as DNA: TGTGCCAGCAGTGAAACATGGGACAGACAAGCTTTCTTT.

The chain links TRBV20-1 to TRBJ2-7, with 10 nucleotides matching TRBD2. There are 13 residues in the CDR3. CDR1 and CDR2 from the germline V gene are DFQATT and SNEGSKA (reference sequence). With V trimmed by 5 bases and J by 1 base, 2 bases remained unmatched. The CDR3 DNA reads TGCAGTGCTGGGACTAGCGTTTCCTACGAGCAGTACTTC. It is translated as CSAGTSVSYEQYF.

This clonotype was detected ten times or more. This chain uses TRBV28 with TRBJ2-1, with 8 bases fitting TRBD1. Trimming at V came to 4 bases and at J to 4 bases, leaving 9 bases not matched to a gene. CDR1 is MDHEN, CDR2 SYDVKM, per germline. CDR3 length equals 16 residues. The CDR3 region is CASSSANRGFYNEQFF. The CDR3 DNA is TGTGCCAGCAGTTCCGCGAACAGGGGGTTTTACAATGAGCAGTTCTTC. Full variable domain (remainder filled in from reference TRBV28 and TRBJ2-1): DVKVTQSSRYLVKRTGEKVFLECVQDMDHENMFWYRQDPGLGLRLIYFSYDVKMKEKGDIPEGYSVSREKKERFSLILESASTNQTSMYLCASSSANRGFYNEQFFGPGTRLTVL.

This clonotype has at least ten counts. The chain has TRBV12-3 or TRBV12-4 and TRBJ2-7; D remains unclear. Deletions cut 4 bases from V and 6 bases from J, with 10 bases between. The CDR3 contains 12 residues. The CDR3 spells CASSSGLREQYF. The CDR3 coding sequence is TGTGCCAGCAGTTCCGGGCTTCGCGAGCAGTACTTC.

The rearrangement links TRBV2 to TRBJ1-2, with unresolved D. The V end lost 6 bases, the J end lost 5 bases, and 13 bases lay between the germline ends. In germline, CDR1 is SNHLY, CDR2 FYNNEI. CDR3 length equals 13 residues. DNA of the CDR3: TGTGCCAGCAGCGTTGATACAGAATATGGCTACACCTTC. It is translated as CASSVDTEYGYTF. Based on the CDR3 plus reference TRBV2 and TRBJ1-2, the full variable domain is EPEVTQTPSHQVTQMGQEVILRCVPISNHLYFYWYRQILGQKVEFLVSFYNNEISEKSEIFDDQFSVERPDGSNFTLKIRSTKLEDSAMYFCASSVDTEYGYTFGSGTRLTVV.